This TCR beta chain was observed in a study of T cell responses to AZD1222 COVID-19 vaccine. Study details: Some second doses came at about 4 weeks and others at about 12 weeks; these were pooled.

The V end lost 3 bases, the J end lost 0 bases, and 12 bases lay between the germline ends. The CDR3 spans 15 residues. Germline values: CDR1 LNHDA, CDR2 SQIVND (reference sequence). Clones were read by immunoSEQ multiplex PCR, and TCRdb kept only the in-frame ones, dropping some. Counted here are 150,000 to 200,000 clones, over 80% occurring once; the ten biggest clones make up approximately 1.3%. V usage is TRBV19 and J usage is TRBJ2-7; no reliable D call. The receptor was derived from an adult in good health. The specimen comprised peripheral blood, sampled on day 0 of AZD1222 vaccination. The CDR3 loop reads CASSIIVGISYEQYF. The CDR3 bases are TGTGCCAGTAGTATTATTGTCGGAATCTCCTACGAGCAGTACTTC. The variable domain in full, completed from reference TRBV19 and TRBJ2-7, reads DGGITQSPKYLFRKEGQNVTLSCEQNLNHDAMYWYRQDPGQGLRLIYYSQIVNDFQKGDIAEGYSVSREKKESFPLTVTSAQKNPTAFYLCASSIIVGISYEQYFGPGTRLTVT.